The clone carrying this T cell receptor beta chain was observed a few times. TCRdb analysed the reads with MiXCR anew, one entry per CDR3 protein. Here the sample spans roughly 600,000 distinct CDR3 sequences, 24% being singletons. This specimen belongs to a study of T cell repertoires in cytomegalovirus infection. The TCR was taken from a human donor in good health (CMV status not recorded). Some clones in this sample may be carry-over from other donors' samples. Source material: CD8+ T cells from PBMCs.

DNA for the CDR3: TGTGCCAGCAGTTCCGGACTAGCGGGGTTAAGCGTCTCCTACAATGAGCAGTTCTTC. It encodes CASSSGLAGLSVSYNEQFF. The chain employs TRBV6-2 or TRBV6-3 and TRBJ2-1; 12 bases fit TRBD2. Losses at the gene ends were 4 bases for V and 0 bases for J; bases not matched to a gene: 10. The length of the CDR3 is 19 residues. In germline, CDR1 is MNHEY, CDR2 SVGEGT.